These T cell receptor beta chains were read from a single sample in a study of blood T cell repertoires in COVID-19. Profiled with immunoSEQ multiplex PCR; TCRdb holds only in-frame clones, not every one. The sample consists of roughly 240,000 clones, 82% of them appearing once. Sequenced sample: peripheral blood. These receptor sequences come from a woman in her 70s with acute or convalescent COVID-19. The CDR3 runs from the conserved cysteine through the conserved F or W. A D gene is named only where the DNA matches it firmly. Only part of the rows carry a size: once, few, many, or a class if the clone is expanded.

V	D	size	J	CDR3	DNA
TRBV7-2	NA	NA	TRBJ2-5	CASSPSGGGRQETQYF	TGTGCCAGCAGCCCCAGTGGGGGGGGCCGCCAAGAGACCCAGTACTTC
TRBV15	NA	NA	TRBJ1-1	CATSNFFMNTEAFF	TGTGCCACCAGCAACTTTTTCATGAACACTGAAGCTTTCTTT
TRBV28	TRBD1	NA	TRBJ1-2	CASSLITGADYGYTF	TGTGCCAGCAGTTTAATTACAGGGGCGGACTATGGCTACACCTTC
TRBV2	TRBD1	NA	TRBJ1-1	CASSGQGAGTEAFF	TGTGCCAGCAGTGGGCAGGGGGCTGGCACTGAAGCTTTCTTT
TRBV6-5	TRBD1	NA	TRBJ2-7	CASSYSGQGSYEQYF	TGTGCCAGCAGTTACTCCGGACAGGGATCCTACGAGCAGTACTTC
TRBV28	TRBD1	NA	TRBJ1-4	CASTPWDRREKLFF	TGTGCCAGCACCCCCTGGGACAGACGCGAAAAACTGTTTTTT
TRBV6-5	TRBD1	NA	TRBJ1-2	CASSYSGTGDRYTF	TGTGCCAGCAGTTACTCTGGGACAGGAGATCGCTACACCTTC
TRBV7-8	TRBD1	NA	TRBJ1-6	CASSFTGGDSPLHF	TGTGCCAGCAGCTTTACAGGGGGAGATTCACCCCTCCACTTT
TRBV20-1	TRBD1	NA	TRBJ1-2	CSASTQGALNYGYTF	TGCAGTGCTAGTACTCAGGGGGCGCTTAACTATGGCTACACCTTC
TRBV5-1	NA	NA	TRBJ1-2	CASSSGEVTRYGYTF	TGCGCCAGCAGCTCGGGAGAGGTTACTAGGTATGGCTACACCTTC
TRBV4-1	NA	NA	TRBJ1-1	CASSPHDGVNTEAFF	TGCGCCAGCAGCCCTCATGACGGAGTGAACACTGAAGCTTTCTTT
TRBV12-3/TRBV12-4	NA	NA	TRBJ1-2	CASSELRGGGYTF	TGTGCCAGCAGTGAGCTCCGAGGGGGTGGCTACACCTTC
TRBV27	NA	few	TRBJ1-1	CASSPVNRARFAEAFF	TGTGCCAGCAGCCCGGTGAACAGGGCCCGGTTCGCTGAAGCTTTCTTT
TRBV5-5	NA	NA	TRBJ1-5	CASSLGGRGIVGNQPQHF	TGTGCCAGCAGCTTAGGAGGGAGGGGAATAGTTGGCAATCAGCCCCAGCATTTT
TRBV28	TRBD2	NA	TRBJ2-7	CASSLVSGGYEQYF	TGTGCCAGCAGTTTAGTCAGCGGGGGCTACGAGCAGTACTTC
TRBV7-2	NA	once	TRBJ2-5	CASRPAVRETQYF	TGTGCCAGCAGACCGGCCGTGCGGGAGACCCAGTACTTC
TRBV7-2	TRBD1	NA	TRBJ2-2	CASSLGQGRTGELFF	TGTGCCAGCAGCTTAGGACAGGGGAGGACCGGGGAGCTGTTTTTT
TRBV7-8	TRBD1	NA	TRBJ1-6	CASSSLTGGLNSPLHF	TGTGCCAGCAGCTCCCTGACAGGGGGACTGAATTCACCCCTCCACTTT
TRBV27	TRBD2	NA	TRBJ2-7	CASSLTSGGAVSYEQYF	TGTGCCAGCAGTTTGACTAGCGGGGGGGCAGTATCCTACGAGCAGTACTTC
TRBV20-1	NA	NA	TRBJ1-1	CSGRQNTEAFF	TGCAGTGGACGACAGAACACTGAAGCTTTCTTT
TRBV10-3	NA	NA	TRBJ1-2	CAIRGGRGIGYGYTF	TGTGCCATCAGGGGGGGGCGCGGGATCGGCTATGGCTACACCTTC
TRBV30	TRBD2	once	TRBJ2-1	CAWSVTGGADNEQFF	TGTGCCTGGAGTGTAACCGGGGGGGCCGACAATGAGCAGTTCTTC
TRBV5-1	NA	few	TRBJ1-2	CASSLQASAPYGYTF	TGCGCCAGCAGCTTGCAGGCATCGGCCCCCTATGGCTACACCTTC
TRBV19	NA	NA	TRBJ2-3	CASSIPRDSSTDTQYF	TGTGCCAGTAGTATTCCCCGGGACTCTTCCACAGATACGCAGTATTTT
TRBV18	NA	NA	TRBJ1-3	CASSPPNPVSGNTIYF	TGTGCCAGCTCACCACCTAATCCGGTCTCTGGAAACACCATATATTTT
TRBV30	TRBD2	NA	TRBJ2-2	CAWNPGLRTGELFF	TGTGCCTGGAACCCGGGACTAAGAACCGGGGAGCTGTTTTTT
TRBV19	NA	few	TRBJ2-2	CASSIGGSTGELFF	TGTGCCAGTAGTATAGGAGGGAGCACCGGGGAGCTGTTTTTT
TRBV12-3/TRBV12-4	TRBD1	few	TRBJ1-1	CASSSGQVTEAFF	TGTGCCAGCAGTTCCGGACAGGTCACTGAAGCTTTCTTT
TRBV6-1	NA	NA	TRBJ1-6	CASSDTAGASPLHF	TGTGCCAGCAGTGACACGGCAGGGGCCTCACCCCTCCACTTT
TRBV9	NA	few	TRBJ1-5	CASSEGAGGNQPQHF	TGTGCCAGCAGCGAGGGAGCGGGGGGCAATCAGCCCCAGCATTTT
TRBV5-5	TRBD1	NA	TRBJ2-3	CASSFGQATDTQYF	TGTGCCAGCAGTTTCGGACAGGCCACAGATACGCAGTATTTT
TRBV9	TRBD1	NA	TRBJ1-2	CASSSETGSSGYTF	TGTGCCAGCAGCTCGGAGACAGGGAGCAGTGGCTACACCTTC
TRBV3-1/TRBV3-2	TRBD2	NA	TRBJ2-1	CASSPGLAGGNEQFF	TGTGCCAGCAGCCCGGGACTAGCGGGGGGCAATGAGCAGTTCTTC
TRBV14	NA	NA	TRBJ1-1	CASLGEGTEAFF	TGTGCCAGCCTAGGGGAGGGCACTGAAGCTTTCTTT
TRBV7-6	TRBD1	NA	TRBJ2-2	CASSFNRGTPTGELFF	TGTGCCAGCAGCTTTAACAGGGGGACACCCACCGGGGAGCTGTTTTTT
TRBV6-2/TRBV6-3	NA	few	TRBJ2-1	CASSSAGKFYNEQFF	TGTGCCAGCAGCTCAGCGGGTAAATTCTACAATGAGCAGTTCTTC
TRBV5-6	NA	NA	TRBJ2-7	CASSLSGNEQYF	TGTGCCAGCAGCTTATCAGGGAACGAGCAGTACTTC
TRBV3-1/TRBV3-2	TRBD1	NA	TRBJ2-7	CASRSDRGSYEQYF	TGTGCCAGCAGGTCGGACAGGGGATCCTACGAGCAGTACTTC
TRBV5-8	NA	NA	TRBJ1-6	CASSLLQGDSPLHF	TGTGCCAGCAGCTTGCTACAGGGAGATTCACCCCTCCACTTT
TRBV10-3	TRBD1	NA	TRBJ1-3	CAISVGDRGAGNTIYF	TGTGCCATCAGTGTAGGTGACAGGGGTGCCGGAAACACCATATATTTT
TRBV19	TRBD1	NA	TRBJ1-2	CASSRDRVWDGYTF	TGTGCCAGTAGTAGGGACAGGGTATGGGATGGCTACACCTTC
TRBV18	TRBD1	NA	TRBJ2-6	CASSKQGAGANVLTF	TGTGCCAGCTCAAAACAGGGGGCTGGGGCCAACGTCCTGACTTTC
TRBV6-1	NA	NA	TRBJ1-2	CASSEAARALLGYTF	TGTGCCAGCAGTGAAGCGGCCAGGGCCCTCTTGGGCTACACCTTC
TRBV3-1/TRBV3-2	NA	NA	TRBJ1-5	CASSQTAGRQPQHF	TGTGCCAGCAGCCAAACGGCAGGGCGACAGCCCCAGCATTTT
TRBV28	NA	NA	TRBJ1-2	CASSLSTANYGYTF	TGTGCCAGCAGTTTATCCACAGCTAACTATGGCTACACCTTC
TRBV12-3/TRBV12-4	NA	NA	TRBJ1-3	CASTSDSNTIYF	TGTGCCAGCACCTCGGACTCAAACACCATATATTTT
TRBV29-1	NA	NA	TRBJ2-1	CSGLRSSYNEQFF	TGCAGCGGCCTAAGAAGCTCCTACAATGAGCAGTTCTTC
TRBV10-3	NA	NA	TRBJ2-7	CAISATLEDLEQYF	TGTGCCATCAGTGCCACCTTGGAGGACCTGGAGCAGTACTTC
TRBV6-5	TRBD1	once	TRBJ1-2	CASAPDRAGGYTF	TGTGCCAGCGCCCCGGACAGGGCTGGAGGCTACACCTTC
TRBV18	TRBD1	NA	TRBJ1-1	CASSPPGQIMNTEAFF	TGTGCCAGCTCACCACCGGGACAGATTATGAACACTGAAGCTTTCTTT
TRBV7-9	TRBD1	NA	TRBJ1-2	CASSLRGQKGYTF	TGTGCCAGCAGCTTAAGGGGGCAAAAGGGCTACACCTTC
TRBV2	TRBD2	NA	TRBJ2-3	CASSQLAGGADTQYF	TGTGCCAGCAGTCAACTAGCGGGGGGCGCAGATACGCAGTATTTT
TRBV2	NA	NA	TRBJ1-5	CASSMLEGHSQPQHF	TGTGCCAGCAGCATGTTGGAAGGACACAGTCAGCCCCAGCATTTT
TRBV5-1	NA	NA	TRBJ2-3	CASSFQDTDTQYF	TGCGCCAGCAGCTTTCAGGACACAGATACGCAGTATTTT
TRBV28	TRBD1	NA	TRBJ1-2	CASSVGQGDYGYTF	TGTGCCAGCAGTGTGGGACAGGGGGACTATGGCTACACCTTC